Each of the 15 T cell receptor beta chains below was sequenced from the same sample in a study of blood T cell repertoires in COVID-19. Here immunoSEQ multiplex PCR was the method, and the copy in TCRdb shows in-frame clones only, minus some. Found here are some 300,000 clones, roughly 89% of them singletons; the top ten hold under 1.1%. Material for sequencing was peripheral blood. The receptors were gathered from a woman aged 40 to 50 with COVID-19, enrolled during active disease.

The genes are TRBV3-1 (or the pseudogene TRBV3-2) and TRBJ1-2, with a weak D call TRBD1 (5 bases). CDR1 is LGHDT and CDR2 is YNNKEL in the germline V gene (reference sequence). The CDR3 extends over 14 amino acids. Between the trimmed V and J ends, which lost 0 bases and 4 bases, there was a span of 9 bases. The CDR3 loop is CASSQDLQVYGYTF. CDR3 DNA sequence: TGTGCCAGCAGCCAAGATCTACAGGTCTATGGCTACACCTTC.

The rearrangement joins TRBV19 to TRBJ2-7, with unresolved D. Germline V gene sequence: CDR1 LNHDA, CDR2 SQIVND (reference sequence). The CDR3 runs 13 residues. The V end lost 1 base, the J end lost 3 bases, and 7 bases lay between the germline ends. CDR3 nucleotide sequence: TGTGCCAGTAGTATAGGAGACATCTACGAGCAGTACTTC. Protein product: CASSIGDIYEQYF.

In nucleotides, the CDR3 is TGTGCCAGCTCACCACCGTCCGCAGGGATACAGTCTGGCACCGGGGAGCTGTTTTTT. Its translation is CASSPPSAGIQSGTGELFF. This rearrangement joins TRBV18 to TRBJ2-2; a weak D match, TRBD1 (5 bases). Per germline, CDR1 KGHSH and CDR2 LQKENI. V lost 0 bases, J lost 4 bases, and 21 bases lay in between. The CDR3 has 19 residues.

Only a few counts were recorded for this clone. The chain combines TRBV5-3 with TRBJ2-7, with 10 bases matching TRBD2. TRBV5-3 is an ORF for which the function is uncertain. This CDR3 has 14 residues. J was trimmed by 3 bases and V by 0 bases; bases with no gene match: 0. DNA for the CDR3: TGTGCCAGAAGCTTGGGACTAGCGGGCTACGAGCAGTACTTC. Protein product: CARSLGLAGYEQYF.

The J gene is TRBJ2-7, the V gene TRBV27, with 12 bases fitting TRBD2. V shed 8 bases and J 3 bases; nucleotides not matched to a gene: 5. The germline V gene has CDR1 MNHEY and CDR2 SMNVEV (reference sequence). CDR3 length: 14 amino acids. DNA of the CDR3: TGTGCCAGCCTGGGACTAGCGGGCGGCTACGAGCAGTACTTC. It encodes CASLGLAGGYEQYF.

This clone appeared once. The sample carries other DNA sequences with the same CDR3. The CDR3 loop reads CASSLGAGSGNTIYF. In nucleotides, the CDR3 is TGTGCCAGCAGCTTAGGCGCAGGGTCTGGAAACACCATATATTTT. The V and J genes are TRBV7-2 and TRBJ1-3; D possibly corresponds to TRBD1 (5 bases). Germline CDR1 reads SGHTA; CDR2 reads FQGNSA. The CDR3 loop spans 15 amino acids. V dropped 1 base and J dropped 1 base, with 8 bases sitting between them. The entire variable domain, with the rest obtained from reference TRBV7-2 and TRBJ1-3, is as follows: GAGVSQSPSNKVTEKGKDVELRCDPISGHTALYWYRQSLGQGLEFLIYFQGNSAPDKSGLPSDRFSAERTGGSVSTLTIQRTQQEDSAVYLCASSLGAGSGNTIYFGEGSWLTVV.

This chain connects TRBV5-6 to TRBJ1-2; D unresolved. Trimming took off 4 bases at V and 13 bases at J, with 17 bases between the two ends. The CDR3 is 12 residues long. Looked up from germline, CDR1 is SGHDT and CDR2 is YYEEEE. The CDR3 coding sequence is TGTGCCAGCAGCCCTCAGGCCTTTGGTCGCACCTTC. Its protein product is CASSPQAFGRTF. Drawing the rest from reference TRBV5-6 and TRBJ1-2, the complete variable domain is DAGVTQSPTHLIKTRGQQVTLRCSPKSGHDTVSWYQQALGQGPQFIFQYYEEEERQRGNFPDRFSGHQFPNYSSELNVNALLLGDSALYLCASSPQAFGRTFGSGTRLTVV.

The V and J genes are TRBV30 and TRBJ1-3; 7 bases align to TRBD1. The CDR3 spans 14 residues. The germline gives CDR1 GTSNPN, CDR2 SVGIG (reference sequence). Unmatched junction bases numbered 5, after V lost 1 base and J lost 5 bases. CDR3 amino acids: CAWSGDSIRNTIYF. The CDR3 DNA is TGTGCCTGGAGTGGGGACAGTATCAGAAACACCATATATTTT.

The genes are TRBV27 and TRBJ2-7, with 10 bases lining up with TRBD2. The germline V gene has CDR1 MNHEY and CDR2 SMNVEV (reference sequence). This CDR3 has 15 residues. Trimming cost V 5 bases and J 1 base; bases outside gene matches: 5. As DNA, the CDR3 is TGTGCCAGCAGTGCACTAGCGGGGAAGTCCTACGAGCAGTACTTC. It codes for CASSALAGKSYEQYF.

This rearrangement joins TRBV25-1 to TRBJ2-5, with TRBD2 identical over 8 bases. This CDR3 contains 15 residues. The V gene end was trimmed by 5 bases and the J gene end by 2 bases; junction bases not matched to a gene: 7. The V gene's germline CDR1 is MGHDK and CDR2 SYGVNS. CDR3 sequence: CASSRAGGGQETQYF. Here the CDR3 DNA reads TGTGCCAGCAGTCGGGCGGGGGGAGGTCAAGAGACCCAGTACTTC.

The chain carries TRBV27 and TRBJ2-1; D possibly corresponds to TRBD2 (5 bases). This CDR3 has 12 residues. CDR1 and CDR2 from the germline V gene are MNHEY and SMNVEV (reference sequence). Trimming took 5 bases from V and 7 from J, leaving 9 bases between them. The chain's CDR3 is CASSEGRNEQFF. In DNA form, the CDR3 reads TGTGCCAGCAGTGAGGGCCGGAATGAGCAGTTCTTC.

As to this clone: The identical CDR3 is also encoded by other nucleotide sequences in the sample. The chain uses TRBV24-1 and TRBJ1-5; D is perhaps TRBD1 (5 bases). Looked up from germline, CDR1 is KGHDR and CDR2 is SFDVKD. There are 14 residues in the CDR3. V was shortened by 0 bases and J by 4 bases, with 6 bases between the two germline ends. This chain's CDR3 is CATSDLSGNQPQHF. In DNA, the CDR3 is TGTGCCACCAGTGATTTGTCAGGGAATCAGCCCCAGCATTTT.

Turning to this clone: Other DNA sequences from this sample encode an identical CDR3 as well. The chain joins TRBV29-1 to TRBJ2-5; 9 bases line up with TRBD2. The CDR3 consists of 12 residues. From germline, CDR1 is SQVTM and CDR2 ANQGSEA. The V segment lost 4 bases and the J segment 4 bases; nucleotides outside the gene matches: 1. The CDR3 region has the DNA TGCAGCGTTGGTAGCGGGGGAGAGACCCAGTACTTC. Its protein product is CSVGSGGETQYF.

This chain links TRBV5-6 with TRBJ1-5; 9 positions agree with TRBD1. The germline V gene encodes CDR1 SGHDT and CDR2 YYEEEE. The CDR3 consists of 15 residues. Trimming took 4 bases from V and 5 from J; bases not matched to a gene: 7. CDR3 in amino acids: CASSPGTGRHQPQHF. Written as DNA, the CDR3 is TGTGCCAGCAGCCCCGGGACAGGGAGGCATCAGCCCCAGCATTTT. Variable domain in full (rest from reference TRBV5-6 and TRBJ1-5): DAGVTQSPTHLIKTRGQQVTLRCSPKSGHDTVSWYQQALGQGPQFIFQYYEEEERQRGNFPDRFSGHQFPNYSSELNVNALLLGDSALYLCASSPGTGRHQPQHFGDGTRLSIL.

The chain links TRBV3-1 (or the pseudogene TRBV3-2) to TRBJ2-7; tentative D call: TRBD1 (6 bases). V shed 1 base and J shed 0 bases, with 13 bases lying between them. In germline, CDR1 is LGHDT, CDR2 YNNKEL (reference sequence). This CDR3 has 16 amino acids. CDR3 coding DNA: TGTGCCAGCAGCCAAGGGACAGAAGACATCTCCTACGAGCAGTACTTC. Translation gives CASSQGTEDISYEQYF.